Listed here is a single T cell receptor beta chain. These data are taken from a study of shared T cell receptors in the human thymus. Measured with immunoSEQ multiplex PCR; TCRdb has only the in-frame clones, and not every one. Of some 660,000 clones in the sample, more than 70% were seen once. Trimming pared 4 bases from V and 1 base from J, leaving 10 bases between. CDR1 is PRHDT, CDR2 FYEKMQ, per germline (reference sequence). This CDR3 contains 14 residues. This sample was also put to use in a study of human thymus T cells. That paper notes: Resections from corrective heart surgery provided thymus tissue. V and J genes seemed to be used with bias in thymic and blood repertoires.

This sequence joins TRBV13 and TRBJ1-1; no clear D gene. This clonotype originated in a boy in the first two years of life with a congenital heart defect. Sequenced input: thymocytes. The CDR3 is CASSSALPNTEAFF. The CDR3 DNA is TGTGCCAGCAGCTCCGCACTTCCGAACACTGAAGCTTTCTTT.